The present T cell receptor (beta chain) was sequenced within a study of regulatory T cells in long-lasting Graves disease. This clonotype was observed many times. The authors built TCR beta libraries using iRepertoire HTBI primers and Arm-PCR of CDR3 regions. TCRdb reprocessed the multiplex PCR reads via MiXCR and lists one record per CDR3 protein. The sample records about 450,000 distinct CDR3 sequences, 14% being singletons. Time point: newly diagnosed GD, antithyroid drugs for less than 3 months. PBMC-extracted RNA yielded the TCR library. Germline-derived CDR1 and CDR2 are SGHTA and FQGNSA. The CDR3 has 14 amino acids. V was trimmed by 2 bases and J by 6 bases, leaving 12 bases between them. This sample also belongs to another study, concerning T cells in Graves' hyperthyroidism and ophthalmopathy.

Sequenced material: peripheral blood mononuclear cells (PBMCs), taken at new diagnosis, from a patient treated with antithyroid drugs. This TCR was sampled from a woman in her forties or fifties with Graves disease. The chain joins TRBV7-2 to TRBJ2-3; D gene uncertain. The CDR3 is CASSLIGSADTQYF. The CDR3 DNA is TGTGCCAGCAGCTTAATCGGATCAGCGGATACGCAGTATTTT.